These 23 T cell receptor beta chains were all obtained from the same sample, sequenced in a study of cytomegalovirus exposure and HLA in healthy donors. The PCR made use of 60 Vbeta and 13 Jbeta primers. Libraries were prepared by immunoSEQ multiplex PCR; TCRdb keeps only in-frame clonotypes and omits some of them. The data show 150,000 to 200,000 clones, 80% to 85% seen once. Material for sequencing was PBMCs. The receptors were sampled from a man aged 25-45 years in good health and CMV-seronegative.

This clone showed up just a few times. The chain combines TRBV19 with TRBJ2-5; no clear D gene. Germline CDR1 and CDR2: LNHDA and SQIVND (reference sequence). V lost 5 bases, J lost 4 bases, and 17 bases lay in between. This CDR3 has 15 amino acids. The CDR3 spells CASSATLSTVETQYF. The CDR3 nucleotides read TGTGCCAGTAGTGCCACCTTGAGTACTGTAGAGACCCAGTACTTC.

The chain links TRBV7-9 to TRBJ1-1; TRBD1 matches 8 bases. Per the germline V gene, CDR1 is SEHNR and CDR2 is FQNEAQ (reference sequence). J lost 4 bases, V lost 1 base, and 11 bases had no gene match. The CDR3 loop spans 17 amino acids. This CDR3 is CASSLVPGTGRATEAFF. The CDR3 DNA follows: TGTGCCAGCAGCTTAGTACCCGGGACAGGTCGGGCCACTGAAGCTTTCTTT.

The chain links TRBV7-2 to TRBJ2-2; 9 positions agree with TRBD2. The CDR3 loop spans 17 amino acids. In germline, CDR1 is SGHTA, CDR2 FQGNSA. The ends lost 1 base at V and 6 bases at J; junction bases unmatched: 9. The CDR3 sequence: CASSLESGGGAPGELFF. The CDR3 DNA sequence: TGTGCCAGCAGCTTAGAATCGGGCGGGGGGGCCCCCGGGGAGCTGTTTTTT.

This sequence joins TRBV19 and TRBJ2-3; 9 bases map to TRBD2. The CDR3 length is 16 residues. With 4 bases clipped from V and 4 bases from J, the junction kept 9 bases outside the gene matches. Germline V gene sequence: CDR1 LNHDA, CDR2 SQIVND (reference sequence). In nucleotides, the CDR3 is TGTGCCAGTAGTACAAGACCGGGACTAGCCTCAGATACGCAGTATTTT. Its protein product is CASSTRPGLASDTQYF.

The chain recombines TRBV7-9 with TRBJ1-2; D may be TRBD1 (5 bases). Per the germline V gene, CDR1 is SEHNR and CDR2 is FQNEAQ (reference sequence). The CDR3 contains 11 residues. The V gene lost 5 bases and the J gene lost 7 bases, with 8 bases spanning the gap. The DNA of the CDR3 is TGTGCCAGCAGCCACAGGACTGGCTACACCTTC. It translates to CASSHRTGYTF.

V is TRBV7-8 and J is TRBJ2-2; 9 bases align to TRBD1. Per the germline V gene, CDR1 is SGHVS and CDR2 is FQNEAQ. The CDR3 spans 17 residues. V trimming: 5 bases; J trimming: 2 bases; junction bases outside the gene matches: 9. CDR3 bases: TGTGCCAGCAGCCCGATGATGGGACAGGGAAACACCGGGGAGCTGTTTTTT. Amino acids: CASSPMMGQGNTGELFF.

This clone was seen a few times. This chain joins TRBV27 and TRBJ2-2; weak D call: TRBD1 (5 bases). In germline, CDR1 is MNHEY, CDR2 SMNVEV (reference sequence). V was shortened by 7 bases and J by 2 bases, with 14 bases between the two germline ends. This CDR3 is built from 15 residues. CDR3 sequence (DNA): TGTGCCAGCACTCTTACAGGACCCAACACCGGGGAGCTGTTTTTT. This translates into CASTLTGPNTGELFF.

This chain connects TRBV5-1 to TRBJ2-5; D gene uncertain. The germline CDR1 and CDR2 sequences are SGHRS and YFSETQ. The germline V and J ends were trimmed by 0 bases and 1 base, with 10 bases remaining between them. This CDR3 contains 15 residues. For the CDR3, the DNA is TGCGCCAGCAGCTTGGGTATGGCAGTCCAAGAGACCCAGTACTTC. Protein product: CASSLGMAVQETQYF.

A few counts support this clone. The DNA for the CDR3 is TGTGCCAGCAGTTTAGGGGCCAGGGGACCCGAGCAGTACTTC. Its translation: CASSLGARGPEQYF. The chain has TRBV27 and TRBJ2-7, with D maybe TRBD1 (6 bases). Germline CDR1 MNHEY, CDR2 SMNVEV (reference sequence). The CDR3 sequence is 14 residues long. The germline V and J ends were trimmed by 2 bases and 6 bases, with 14 bases remaining between them.

The chain recombines TRBV4-1 with TRBJ1-6, with 8 bases identical to TRBD1. V shed 5 bases, J shed 3 bases, and the junction held 6 bases outside the gene matches. Germline V CDR1 and CDR2: MGHRA, YSYEKL. The CDR3 covers 16 residues. DNA of the CDR3: TGCGCCAGCAGCGAGACAGGGGTCCTCTATAATTCACCCCTCCACTTT. The encoded protein is CASSETGVLYNSPLHF.

The CDR3, as DNA: TGTGCCTGGAGTTTTGGACTAGCGGGAGTTAATGAGCAGTTCTTC. It codes for CAWSFGLAGVNEQFF. The J gene is TRBJ2-1, the V gene TRBV30; 13 bases match TRBD2. V lost 2 bases to trimming and J lost 7 bases; unmatched junction nucleotides: 5. The CDR3 consists of 15 residues. Germline loops: CDR1 GTSNPN, CDR2 SVGIG (reference sequence).

Written as DNA, the CDR3 is TGCGCCAGCAGCTTGGGGGAGCGGGGCAACTATGGCTACACCTTC. Translating gives CASSLGERGNYGYTF. The chain couples TRBV5-1 to TRBJ1-2; tentatively, D is TRBD1 (5 bases). The V end was cut by 0 bases, the J end by 2 bases, with 11 bases between. Germline CDR1 reads SGHRS; CDR2 reads YFSETQ. The CDR3 runs to 15 residues. The variable domain in full, with the rest retrieved from reference TRBV5-1 and TRBJ1-2, is KAGVTQTPRYLIKTRGQQVTLSCSPISGHRSVSWYQQTPGQGLQFLFEYFSETQRNKGNFPGRFSGRQFSNSRSEMNVSTLELGDSALYLCASSLGERGNYGYTFGSGTRLTVV.

The rearrangement joins TRBV18 to TRBJ2-2, with 13 bases aligning to TRBD2. The CDR3 runs to 16 residues. Trimming took 5 bases from V and 3 from J; bases not matched to a gene: 3. The germline CDR1 and CDR2 sequences are KGHSH and LQKENI. The CDR3 DNA follows: TGTGCCAGCTCATCAGGACTAGCGGGAGACACCGGGGAGCTGTTTTTT. Protein product: CASSSGLAGDTGELFF.

This chain links TRBV29-1 with TRBJ2-3; no clear D. The CDR3 is made up of 11 amino acids. CDR1 is SQVTM, CDR2 ANQGSEA, per germline. Trimming cost V 3 bases and J 4 bases, with 5 bases left between them. CDR3 coding DNA: TGCAGCGTTGAGTTCGCAGATACGCAGTATTTT. This gives the protein CSVEFADTQYF.

The CDR3 coding sequence is TGCAGCGTCTTAGTGGGGGGGCTGGACACTGAAGCTTTCTTT. Translating it yields CSVLVGGLDTEAFF. The chain couples TRBV29-1 to TRBJ1-1; maybe TRBD1 (6 bases). The CDR3 covers 14 residues. Trimming removed 6 bases at V and 3 bases at J, with 17 bases between. The V gene's germline CDR1 is SQVTM and CDR2 ANQGSEA.

DNA of the CDR3: TGTGCCAGCAGCAAGCCCGGATGGAGGGTAAAGAGTAGGTCCTACGAGCAGTACTTC. Its translation is CASSKPGWRVKSRSYEQYF. V is TRBV21-1 and J is TRBJ2-7; the DNA was not used to check the table's D call, TRBD2. TRBV21-1 is a documented pseudogene. This CDR3 region has 19 residues.

V gene TRBV6-1 combines with J gene TRBJ1-4; D is perhaps TRBD1 (5 bases). CDR1 and CDR2 from the germline V gene are MNHNS and SASEGT. V was cut by 1 base and J by 5 bases, with 11 bases left in between. The CDR3 runs 15 residues. CDR3: CASSEEHRRNEKLFF. Here the CDR3 DNA reads TGTGCCAGCAGTGAAGAACACAGGAGAAATGAAAAACTGTTTTTT.

In DNA, the CDR3 is TGTGCCAGCAGCTTAGTCGGCTCTGGGGCCAACGTCCTGACTTTC. Protein sequence: CASSLVGSGANVLTF. V and J are TRBV7-6 and TRBJ2-6; no definite D call. The CDR3 consists of 15 residues. With 1 base removed from V and 0 bases from J, the gap between germline ends came to 4 bases. Germline V CDR1 and CDR2: SGHVS, FNYEAQ.

This clone was recorded a few times. The rearrangement uses TRBV28 and TRBJ2-7, with 10 bases aligning to TRBD2. V dropped 3 bases and J dropped 4; count of bases not matched to a gene: 9. CDR3 length: 16 residues. Germline CDR1 reads MDHEN; CDR2 reads SYDVKM. The CDR3 is CASSFPPASGGYEQYF. The CDR3 DNA sequence: TGTGCCAGCAGTTTTCCCCCGGCTAGCGGGGGTTACGAGCAGTACTTC.

The chain joins TRBV6-1 to TRBJ2-1; a weak D match, TRBD1 (7 bases). The CDR3 is 16 amino acids. V gave up 2 bases and J gave up 6 bases, with 17 bases separating them. Germline V gene sequence: CDR1 MNHNS, CDR2 SASEGT. The CDR3 bases are TGTGCCAGCAGTGAAAGAGGAGGGGGCGCTTCCAATGAGCAGTTCTTC. Its translation: CASSERGGGASNEQFF.

This sequence joins TRBV20-1 and TRBJ1-5; D unclear. The CDR3 has 11 amino acids. The V gene lost 0 bases and the J gene lost 11 bases, with 8 bases spanning the gap. Germline-derived CDR1 and CDR2 are DFQATT and SNEGSKA (reference sequence). For the CDR3, the DNA is TGCAGTGCTAGAGACCTCCAGGCCCAGCATTTT. Translating it yields CSARDLQAQHF.

This chain joins TRBV9 and TRBJ2-3; weak D call: TRBD2 (6 bases). The CDR3 loop spans 15 amino acids. The germline gives CDR1 SGDLS, CDR2 YYNGEE. Trimming shortened V by 0 bases and J by 0 bases, and 8 bases separated the two germline ends. In nucleotides, the CDR3 is TGTGCCAGCAGCGTAGTAGCGGCTAGCACAGATACGCAGTATTTT. Amino acid sequence: CASSVVAASTDTQYF.

The rearrangement links TRBV29-1 to TRBJ2-1; D perhaps matches TRBD2 (5 bases). This CDR3 has 12 residues. The V gene lost 6 bases and the J gene lost 8 bases, with 14 bases spanning the gap. Germline V gene data show CDR1 as SQVTM and CDR2 as ANQGSEA. CDR3 region: CSVLFREYEQFF. The CDR3 DNA reads as TGCAGCGTCCTATTCCGGGAATATGAGCAGTTCTTC.